Listed below are T cell receptor beta chains from one sample, sequenced in a study of T cells in Graves' hyperthyroidism and ophthalmopathy. TCRdb independently ran MiXCR on the multiplex PCR reads; one entry per CDR3 protein. The table shows roughly 650,000 distinct CDR3 sequences, with more than 15% occurring only once. Sequenced sample: blood. The receptors derive from a woman aged 40 to 49 with Graves' ophthalmopathy. The CDR3 runs from the conserved cysteine through the conserved F or W. The D gene is left open where the match is weak. Rows give clone size only sometimes, using once, few, many, or a class for an expanded clone.

NA	few	TRBV12-3/TRBV12-4	TRBJ1-2	TGTGCCAGCAGGGGGCCTGGCTATGGCTACACCTTC	CASRGPGYGYTF
NA	many	TRBV30	TRBJ2-4	TGTGCCTGGAGTTCGGACAGTAAAAACATTCAGTACTTC	CAWSSDSKNIQYF
TRBD2	many	TRBV6-2/TRBV6-3	TRBJ2-1	TGTGCCAGCAGTTTGGGACTAGCGATGGTTGAGCAGTTCTTC	CASSLGLAMVEQFF
TRBD1	many	TRBV10-1	TRBJ1-1	TGCGCCAGCCAAAGGACAGGTGAGACTGAAGCTTTCTTT	CASQRTGETEAFF
NA	NA	TRBV6-6	TRBJ2-5	TGTGCCAGCAGTTACATTGCGGGAACAATTCAAGAGACCCAGTACTTC	CASSYIAGTIQETQYF
TRBD2	NA	TRBV7-2	TRBJ2-1	TGTGCCAGCAGCCTGGGACTAGCGGGGGGGCCTCGCAATGAGCAGTTCTTC	CASSLGLAGGPRNEQFF
TRBD2	NA	TRBV3-1	TRBJ2-5	TGTGCCAGCAGCCAAGTTATCAGGGAGGGGGAGACCCAGTACTTC	CASSQVIREGETQYF
NA	NA	TRBV11-2	TRBJ2-5	TGTGCCAGCAGCTCGGGGACCCAGTACTTC	CASSSGTQYF
NA	many	TRBV20-1	TRBJ2-7	TGCAGTTCCTGTGGGCCCCAGGGAAGCGCCTACGAGCAGTACTTC	CSSCGPQGSAYEQYF
NA	many	TRBV11-2	TRBJ1-6	TGTGCCAGCAGCTTAAACTATAATTCACCCCTCCACTTT	CASSLNYNSPLHF
NA	NA	TRBV20-1	TRBJ1-1	TGCAGTGCTGGAGCAGGGGACCTTGAGGGAACTGAAGCTTTCTTT	CSAGAGDLEGTEAFF
NA	many	TRBV20-1	TRBJ2-3	TGCAGTGCTAGGAGAGGAGACTTTCCAGATACGCAGTATTTT	CSARRGDFPDTQYF
NA	few	TRBV7-8	TRBJ2-7	TGTGCCAGCCTCCCCGGCTGGGGGGTTTACGAGCAGTACTTC	CASLPGWGVYEQYF
NA	NA	TRBV19	TRBJ1-1	TGTGCCAGTAGTATTGCTGTGAGGGCCGGTGGCACTGAAGCTTTCTTT	CASSIAVRAGGTEAFF
NA	few	TRBV7-9	TRBJ1-2	TGTGCCAGCAGCCTTGAGGGGGGCGCGAACTATGGCTACACCTTC	CASSLEGGANYGYTF
NA	few	TRBV5-1	TRBJ2-1	TGCGCCAGCAGCTTAGAACTAGTAGGGAATGAGCAGTTCTTC	CASSLELVGNEQFF
NA	NA	TRBV6-5	TRBJ2-3	TGTGCCAGCAGTTACGGGCCTACGGGCGGGATAGATACGCAGTATTTT	CASSYGPTGGIDTQYF
NA	few	TRBV4-1	TRBJ2-2	TGCGCCAGCAGCCCGACTCCCAAAGGCACCGGGGAGCTGTTTTTT	CASSPTPKGTGELFF
TRBD2	many	TRBV2	TRBJ2-3	TGTGCCAGCAGTGAAGATAGTAGCGGGAGCACAGATACGCAGTATTTT	CASSEDSSGSTDTQYF
TRBD2	many	TRBV6-1	TRBJ2-2	TGTGCCAGCAGTGACGTAGCGGGAGGTCACGGGGAGCTGTTTTTT	CASSDVAGGHGELFF
TRBD1	NA	TRBV20-1	TRBJ2-3	TGCAGCTTGGGACAGGTCAGCACAGATACGCAGTATTTT	CSLGQVSTDTQYF
TRBD1	many	TRBV7-8	TRBJ1-1	TGTGCCAGCACCCGTGCCGGGACAGGGAACACTGAAGCTTTCTTT	CASTRAGTGNTEAFF
NA	NA	TRBV3-1	TRBJ2-1	TGTGCCAGCAGCCAAGCTATAGGTTCGAGGTTCTTC	CASSQAIGSRFF
TRBD1	few	TRBV7-6	TRBJ1-2	TGTGCCAGCAGCTTTGGGCCCCGGGACAGTGGCTACACCTTC	CASSFGPRDSGYTF
NA	many	TRBV11-2	TRBJ2-5	TGTGCCAGCAGCTTAGGTTGGTTGGGGCTCGATGAGACCCAGTACTTC	CASSLGWLGLDETQYF
NA	many	TRBV11-2	TRBJ2-1	TGTGCCAGCAGCTATTATCTCGGGTCTGGCGATGAGCAGTTCTTC	CASSYYLGSGDEQFF
NA	few	TRBV12-3/TRBV12-4	TRBJ2-2	TGTGCCAGCAGCTTACAGGGTGGCGGGGCCCTGTTTTTT	CASSLQGGGALFF
TRBD2	few	TRBV20-1	TRBJ2-7	TGCAGTGCCTGGAAGGAGGGTAGCGGGCTCTACGAGCAGTACTTC	CSAWKEGSGLYEQYF
TRBD2	many	TRBV2	TRBJ2-7	TGTGCCAGCACATCCGGGGGGAGCTCCTACGAGCAGTACTTC	CASTSGGSSYEQYF
TRBD2	few	TRBV3-1	TRBJ2-2	TGTGCCAGCACCCTAGCGGGAACCGGGGAGCTGTTTTTT	CASTLAGTGELFF
TRBD1	NA	TRBV5-6	TRBJ2-7	TGTGCCAGCAGCTTGAATGAGAGGGGGCTGTACGAGCAGTACTTC	CASSLNERGLYEQYF
NA	many	TRBV12-3/TRBV12-4	TRBJ2-7	TGTGCCAGCAGTCAAAGGGCCTTCCTCAACGAGCAGTACTTC	CASSQRAFLNEQYF
NA	many	TRBV20-1	TRBJ2-2	TGCAGTGCTAGTAACGGGGATACCGGGGAGCTGTTTTTT	CSASNGDTGELFF
TRBD1	many	TRBV6-1	TRBJ1-1	TGTGCCAGCGGACAGGTTGAGCTTATGAACACTGAAGCTTTCTTT	CASGQVELMNTEAFF
NA	few	TRBV5-1	TRBJ2-3	TGCGCCAGCAGCTTTGATCGATACACAGATACGCAGTATTTT	CASSFDRYTDTQYF
NA	few	TRBV9	TRBJ2-6	TGTGCCAGCAGCGTAGGGTCCCATGCTGGGGCCAACGTCCTGACTTTC	CASSVGSHAGANVLTF
NA	many	TRBV28	TRBJ2-7	TGTGCCAGTAGACAGAACTACGAGCAGTACTTC	CASRQNYEQYF
TRBD1	few	TRBV20-1	TRBJ2-3	TGCAGTGCTACCGGGACAGGGGGTGCAGATACGCAGTATTTT	CSATGTGGADTQYF
TRBD2	many	TRBV6-2/TRBV6-3	TRBJ2-7	TGTGCCAGCAGCCATGGACTAGCGGTCTACGAGCAGTACTTC	CASSHGLAVYEQYF
NA	many	TRBV5-1	TRBJ1-4	TGCGCCAGCAGCTTGGCCAGTAGGGCTGATGCTAATGAAAAACTGTTTTTT	CASSLASRADANEKLFF
NA	many	TRBV6-1	TRBJ2-2	TGTGCCAGCAGTGAAATCGGGGCAGGGAACACCGGGGAGCTGTTTTTT	CASSEIGAGNTGELFF
NA	NA	TRBV7-9	TRBJ2-7	TGTGCCAGCAGCGCCGGGAGAGCCCTCTACGAGCAGTACTTC	CASSAGRALYEQYF
TRBD2	NA	TRBV9	TRBJ2-5	TGTGCCAGCAGTGACCCCCGACTCGCGGGGGAAGGGACCCAGTACTTC	CASSDPRLAGEGTQYF
TRBD1	many	TRBV12-3/TRBV12-4	TRBJ2-1	TGTGCCAGCAGTACTCATCCGGGACAGGGGTACGATGAGCAGTTCTTC	CASSTHPGQGYDEQFF
TRBD1	many	TRBV6-1	TRBJ1-1	TGTGCCAGCAGGTCCGGGACAGAGTACACTGAAGCTTTCTTT	CASRSGTEYTEAFF
TRBD2	many	TRBV29-1	TRBJ2-1	TGCAGCGTCGTTAGCGGGGGCTCCTACAATGAGCAGTTCTTC	CSVVSGGSYNEQFF
TRBD2	many	TRBV3-1	TRBJ2-1	TGTGCCAGCAGTCCGCCGGGACTAGCGGGAGTATATGAGCAGTTCTTC	CASSPPGLAGVYEQFF
NA	many	TRBV5-4	TRBJ2-3	TGTGCCAGCAGCTTCGACCCCAAACCAGATACGCAGTATTTT	CASSFDPKPDTQYF
NA	many	TRBV2	TRBJ2-2	TGTGCCAGCAGTGACAGGCGCGGGGTCACCGGGGAGCTGTTTTTT	CASSDRRGVTGELFF
TRBD2	few	TRBV30	TRBJ2-3	TGTGCCTGGAGTGTACTTAGGACTAGCGGCCACACAGATACGCAGTATTTT	CAWSVLRTSGHTDTQYF
TRBD2	NA	TRBV7-9	TRBJ2-7	TGTGCCAGCAGCCCGCCCTACCCAGCGGGGGCCTACGAGCAGTACTTC	CASSPPYPAGAYEQYF
NA	NA	TRBV18	TRBJ1-2	TGTGCCAGCTCACCACTGAAGGAATTGGGTTACGGCTACACCTTC	CASSPLKELGYGYTF
TRBD2	NA	TRBV6-9	TRBJ2-1	TGTGCCAGCAGTTCAAGATCCGGGACTAGCGGGAGCGAGCAGTTCTTC	CASSSRSGTSGSEQFF
NA	many	TRBV7-6	TRBJ2-3	TGTGCCAGCAGCTCACAGGTCGATACGCAGTATTTT	CASSSQVDTQYF